The 27 T cell receptor beta chains below were found in one sample sequenced in a study of T-cell reconstitution after alpha-beta-depleted transplantation in children (dated by TCRdb to 2015 to 2016). Libraries were prepared through PCR. TCRdb lists the instrument as Illumina HiSeq 2500. TCR library preparation used molecular barcoding, with unique molecular identifiers applied to normalize quantification of the TCRbeta repertoire. The public sequencing data were trimmed at Q25 with fastp and processed into clonotypes with MiXCR by TCRdb, which kept only in-frame beta chains. CDR3 protein duplicates are merged, each entry listing the most common genes and DNA. The sample table lists just under 550,000 distinct CDR3 sequences, about 17% of them with a count of one. 3% to 3.5% of the sample goes to the ten largest clones. Here the sequenced sample was PBMCs from the stem cell graft donor, taken from the stem cell graft. The receptors were sampled from a human donor who donated a stem cell graft to a child with acute lymphoblastic leukemia.

This clonotype was counted between two and nine times. This chain uses TRBV4-1 with TRBJ2-5, with 11 nucleotides matching TRBD2. This CDR3 spans 15 amino acids. The trim removed 3 bases at V and 4 bases at J, leaving 4 bases unmatched. Germline lookup yields CDR1 MGHRA and CDR2 YSYEKL. This CDR3 is CASSQIAGGRETQYF. CDR3 nucleotides: TGCGCCAGCAGCCAGATAGCGGGAGGGCGAGAGACCCAGTACTTC.

The rearrangement links TRBV19 to TRBJ2-1, with D perhaps TRBD1 (5 bases). The CDR3 runs to 13 residues. The V end lost 10 bases, the J end lost 0 bases, and 10 bases lay between the germline ends. Germline CDR1 reads LNHDA; CDR2 reads SQIVND (reference sequence). In DNA form, the CDR3 reads TGTGCCACAGGGCACACCTCCTACAATGAGCAGTTCTTC. This codes for CATGHTSYNEQFF.

The CDR3 here is CASSKGPAREELAKNIQYF. For the CDR3, the DNA is TGTGCCAGCAGCAAGGGGCCGGCGCGAGAAGAACTAGCCAAAAACATTCAGTACTTC. The rearrangement joins TRBV21-1 to TRBJ2-4; the table assigns TRBD1, which was not confirmed against the DNA. TRBV21-1 is flagged as a pseudogene. The CDR3 has 19 amino acids.

This clonotype was observed a few times. The rearrangement joins TRBV19 to TRBJ1-2; 7 bases map to TRBD1. The ends lost 4 bases at V and 3 bases at J; junction bases unmatched: 8. From germline, CDR1 is LNHDA and CDR2 SQIVND (reference sequence). The CDR3 runs to 15 residues. CDR3 loop: CASSTFVGTDYGYTF. Written as DNA, the CDR3 is TGTGCCAGTAGTACTTTCGTCGGGACAGACTATGGCTACACCTTC.

This clonotype was seen a few times. This sequence joins TRBV18 and TRBJ2-5, with 8 bases aligning to TRBD1. The CDR3 sequence is 15 residues long. Germline V gene lookup returns CDR1 KGHSH and CDR2 LQKENI. Unmatched junction bases numbered 6, after V lost 5 bases and J lost 1 base. As DNA, the CDR3 is TGTGCCAGCTCAGGGGGACAGGCCCCCCAAGAGACCCAGTACTTC. As protein: CASSGGQAPQETQYF.

The chain employs TRBV14 and TRBJ2-7; 7 nucleotides align to TRBD1. The V and J ends lost 4 bases and 4 bases, in that order; junction bases with no gene match: 10. Germline V lookup: CDR1 SGHDN, CDR2 FVKESK. The CDR3 sequence is 15 residues long. As DNA, the CDR3 is TGTGCCAGCAGCCGAGAACAGGGGTTTGGGTACGAGCAGTACTTC. Its translation: CASSREQGFGYEQYF.

This clonotype was detected a few times. The chain couples TRBV28 to TRBJ1-1; no reliable D call. CDR3 length: 15 residues. V lost 0 bases to trimming and J lost 1 base, with 9 bases between them. Germline CDR1 is MDHEN and CDR2 is SYDVKM. CDR3 sequence reads: CASSLWQVSNTEAFF. For the CDR3, the DNA is TGTGCCAGCAGTTTATGGCAGGTTTCGAACACTGAAGCTTTCTTT.

Comments on this clonotype: This could be a read error, since a much larger clone is one nucleotide away. The CDR3 reads CSPTSDYQQYF. CDR3 coding DNA: TGCAGTCCGACTAGCGACTACCAGCAGTACTTC. The chain carries TRBV20-1 and TRBJ2-7, with 8 nucleotides matching TRBD2. The CDR3 totals 11 residues. From germline, CDR1 is DFQATT and CDR2 SNEGSKA (reference sequence).

There are a few counts of this clonotype. The chain links TRBV5-1 to TRBJ2-1; the D gene is possibly TRBD1 (6 bases). The ends were cut back, 6 bases at V and 3 bases at J, with 22 bases in the middle. This CDR3 has 17 amino acids. Per the germline V gene, CDR1 is SGHRS and CDR2 is YFSETQ. CDR3 region: CASTQRGGSIIYNEQFF. CDR3 bases: TGCGCCAGCACCCAAAGAGGGGGTTCAATAATCTACAATGAGCAGTTCTTC.

The chain recombines TRBV20-1 with TRBJ2-7; 13 nucleotides align to TRBD2. V lost 5 bases to trimming and J lost 3 bases; unmatched junction nucleotides: 7. CDR3 length equals 15 residues. CDR1 DFQATT and CDR2 SNEGSKA come from the germline V gene (reference sequence). The CDR3 DNA reads TGCAGTGCTGGAACCGGGACTAGCGGGAACTACGAGCAGTACTTC. It codes for CSAGTGTSGNYEQYF.

As DNA, the CDR3 is TGTGCCAGCACTAACCTCCTTTACCGAGACGTGGCCTACCCCTACGAGCAGTACTTC. Its protein is CASTNLLYRDVAYPYEQYF. V usage is TRBV5-6 and J usage is TRBJ2-7; D unresolved. CDR3 length: 19 residues. V was pared by 6 bases and J by 2 bases, with 30 bases between. Germline V gene lookup returns CDR1 SGHDT and CDR2 YYEEEE.

The chain employs TRBV5-1 and TRBJ2-1; TRBD1 matches 7 bases. This CDR3 is 13 amino acids long. CDR1 and CDR2 from the germline V gene are SGHRS and YFSETQ. V was clipped by 4 bases and J by 5 bases; unmatched bases: 3. The CDR3 spells CASSAGTDNEQFF. DNA for the CDR3: TGCGCCAGCAGCGCCGGGACAGACAATGAGCAGTTCTTC.

This clonotype was recorded at least ten times. The CDR3 coding sequence is TGTGCCAGCAGCCGTGGTGGGGAGCAGTTCTTC. This encodes CASSRGGEQFF. The chain carries TRBV3-1 and TRBJ2-1; the D is unclear. This CDR3 has 11 residues. From germline, CDR1 is LGHDT and CDR2 YNNKEL (reference sequence). V was pared by 4 bases and J by 10 bases, with 8 bases between.

The chain employs TRBV23-1 and TRBJ2-5, with TRBD1 as a possible D gene (5 bases). TRBV23-1 is designated an ORF whose function remains uncertain. With 6 bases removed from V and 2 bases from J, the gap between germline ends came to 16 bases. This CDR3 has 15 residues. This CDR3 reads CASSLGLGIQETQYF. For the CDR3, the DNA is TGCGCCAGCAGCCTGGGGCTCGGAATACAAGAGACCCAGTACTTC.

This chain joins TRBV7-6 and TRBJ2-5; D is ambiguous. V was trimmed by 1 base and J by 6 bases, leaving 9 bases between them. The CDR3 spans 13 residues. Germline V gene sequence: CDR1 SGHVS, CDR2 FNYEAQ. The CDR3 sequence: CASSLVMGKTQYF. CDR3 bases: TGTGCCAGCAGCTTAGTTATGGGGAAGACCCAGTACTTC.

This clonotype was observed a handful of times. The gene calls are TRBV6-1 and TRBJ1-1, with unresolved D. Looked up from germline, CDR1 is MNHNS and CDR2 is SASEGT. Trimming removed 5 bases from V and 4 bases from J, with 5 bases in between. This CDR3 has 11 amino acids. CDR3 in DNA: TGTGCCAGCAGTAACCCCACTGAAGCTTTCTTT. Its translation: CASSNPTEAFF.

This chain joins TRBV30 and TRBJ1-4, with D maybe TRBD1 (6 bases). The V gene's germline CDR1 is GTSNPN and CDR2 SVGIG (reference sequence). The CDR3 runs to 13 residues. V shed 2 bases and J shed 7 bases, with 11 bases lying between them. Here the CDR3 reads CAWSRGALEKLFF. As DNA, the CDR3 is TGTGCCTGGAGTCGGGGGGCGCTTGAAAAACTGTTTTTT.

The sample holds a few counts of this clonotype. This chain links TRBV27 with TRBJ1-1, with no clear D. Trimming left V 2 bases short and J 4 bases short, with 8 bases between. Germline values: CDR1 MNHEY, CDR2 SMNVEV (reference sequence). The CDR3 spans 13 residues. CDR3 coding DNA: TGTGCCAGCAGTTTACCCCCGGGCACTGAAGCTTTCTTT. Amino acid sequence: CASSLPPGTEAFF.

This clonotype was detected only a few times. The V gene is TRBV9, the J gene TRBJ2-7, with D possibly being TRBD2 (5 bases). V lost 0 bases to trimming and J lost 3 bases, with 10 bases between them. This CDR3 comprises 14 residues. Germline V lookup: CDR1 SGDLS, CDR2 YYNGEE. CDR3 nucleotide sequence: TGTGCCAGCAGCGTAGGATGGACTGGCTACGAGCAGTACTTC. Translated: CASSVGWTGYEQYF.

This clonotype was seen more than once but under ten times. The chain combines TRBV12-3 or TRBV12-4 with TRBJ2-3; TRBD2 agrees at 10 bases. V lost 8 bases, J lost 7 bases, and 6 bases stayed unmatched. The length of the CDR3 is 13 residues. CDR3 sequence reads: CASRLAGANTQYF. CDR3 sequence (DNA): TGTGCCAGCCGACTAGCGGGCGCCAATACGCAGTATTTT.

This clonotype was picked up a small number of times. This chain joins TRBV7-3 and TRBJ1-3, with D unresolved. Germline V gives CDR1 SGHTA, CDR2 FQGTGA. Between the trimmed V and J ends, which lost 5 bases and 0 bases, there was a span of 8 bases. This CDR3 comprises 14 residues. This chain's CDR3 is CASSPTSSGNTIYF. The CDR3 region has the DNA TGTGCCAGCAGCCCGACCAGCTCTGGAAACACCATATATTTT.

This clonotype was counted a few times. V and J are TRBV6-1 and TRBJ1-2, with 11 bases fitting TRBD1. V shed 7 bases, J shed 7 bases, and the junction held 8 bases outside the gene matches. Germline V gives CDR1 MNHNS, CDR2 SASEGT. This CDR3 spans 14 amino acids. The CDR3 DNA is TGTGCCAGCACGATCGCCGGGACAGGGGGTGGCTACACCTTC. Translated: CASTIAGTGGGYTF.

This chain links TRBV29-1 with TRBJ2-7; possibly TRBD2 for D (5 bases). Per germline, CDR1 SQVTM and CDR2 ANQGSEA. The CDR3 has 14 amino acids. The V gene lost 7 bases and the J gene lost 5 bases, with 21 bases spanning the gap. The CDR3 coding sequence is TGCAGCGGTTGGGGTATCGGGAATTCCGACGAGCAGTACTTC. It yields the protein CSGWGIGNSDEQYF.

V usage is TRBV5-5 and J usage is TRBJ2-7; no clear D gene. V lost 4 bases and J 3 bases, leaving 14 bases between the germline ends. CDR3 size: 14 residues. Germline V gene sequence: CDR1 SGHKS, CDR2 YYEKEE (reference sequence). CDR3 sequence: CASSNFESHYEQYF. In DNA, the CDR3 is TGTGCCAGCAGCAATTTCGAGTCTCACTACGAGCAGTACTTC.

This clonotype was detected only a few times. The chain joins TRBV5-8 to TRBJ2-1, with 7 nucleotides matching TRBD2. In germline, CDR1 is SGHTS, CDR2 YDEGEE. This CDR3 contains 15 residues. Unmatched junction bases numbered 15, after V lost 7 bases and J lost 8 bases. The CDR3 nucleotides are TGTGCCAGCTTGGTATCGGGACTATTCCCCCATGAGCAGTTCTTC. It codes for CASLVSGLFPHEQFF.

This chain joins TRBV27 and TRBJ2-1; TRBD2 matches 11 bases. Unmatched junction bases numbered 10, after V lost 6 bases and J lost 3 bases. This CDR3 contains 17 residues. The germline V gene has CDR1 MNHEY and CDR2 SMNVEV (reference sequence). The CDR3 DNA is TGTGCCAGCAGACCCCTAACTAGCGGGAGAGGCTACAATGAGCAGTTCTTC. This gives the protein CASRPLTSGRGYNEQFF.

V gene TRBV5-1 combines with J gene TRBJ1-1, with 12 positions matching TRBD1. The length of the CDR3 is 15 residues. Trimming at V came to 4 bases and at J to 6 bases, leaving 7 bases not matched to a gene. Per the germline V gene, CDR1 is SGHRS and CDR2 is YFSETQ. The CDR3 nucleotides are TGCGCCAGCAGCCCAACGGGACAGGGGGCCGCTGAAGCTTTCTTT. As protein: CASSPTGQGAAEAFF. Supplemented by reference TRBV5-1 and TRBJ1-1, the full variable domain reads KAGVTQTPRYLIKTRGQQVTLSCSPISGHRSVSWYQQTPGQGLQFLFEYFSETQRNKGNFPGRFSGRQFSNSRSEMNVSTLELGDSALYLCASSPTGQGAAEAFFGQGTRLTVV.